The 30 T cell receptor beta chains listed next were all sequenced from one sample in a study of T cells in Graves' hyperthyroidism and ophthalmopathy. TCR beta CDR3 sequences were amplified from RNA transcripts. An initial round of RT-PCR targeting the TCR CDR3 relied on the HTBI primer set. TCRdb processed the multiplex PCR reads anew with MiXCR; each CDR3 protein has one entry. Among around 440,000 distinct CDR3 sequences, approximately 14% were seen once, and the ten largest hold roughly 8%. The sample comprised blood. The receptor set was obtained from a woman younger than 30 with Graves' hyperthyroidism.

In the case of this clonotype: This sequence may be a read error, since a much larger clone differs from it by one base. The gene calls are TRBV28 and TRBJ2-7, with a tentative D call TRBD1 (6 bases). CDR1 MDHEN and CDR2 SYDVKM come from the germline V gene. The CDR3 extends over 16 amino acids. The CDR3 region has the DNA TGCGTCAGCAGCCCACTTCCCAGCTCAGGGGCCTACGAGCAGTACTTC. Translated, it gives CVSSPLPSSGAYEQYF. The variable domain in full, completed from reference TRBV28 and TRBJ2-7, reads DVKVTQSSRYLVKRTGEKVFLECVQDMDHENMFWYRQDPGLGLRLIYFSYDVKMKEKGDIPEGYSVSREKKERFSLILESASTNQTSMYLCVSSPLPSSGAYEQYFGPGTRLTVT.

This clonotype was recorded a few times. V usage is TRBV9 and J usage is TRBJ1-1; no firm D call. This CDR3 contains 14 residues. From germline, CDR1 is SGDLS and CDR2 YYNGEE. The germline V and J ends were trimmed by 0 bases and 1 base, with 7 bases remaining between them. The CDR3 protein is CASSVVTENTEAFF. The CDR3 coding sequence is TGTGCCAGCAGCGTAGTGACGGAGAACACTGAAGCTTTCTTT.

This clonotype showed up many times. The chain recombines TRBV6-1 with TRBJ1-6, with unresolved D. This CDR3 spans 13 amino acids. V was pared by 0 bases and J by 11 bases, with 8 bases between. From germline, CDR1 is MNHNS and CDR2 SASEGT. CDR3 region: CASSEARVPPLHF. In DNA, the CDR3 is TGTGCCAGCAGTGAAGCGAGGGTTCCACCCCTCCACTTT.

This chain joins TRBV28 and TRBJ1-5; a possible D gene is TRBD1 (5 bases). V was shortened by 4 bases and J by 6 bases, with 16 bases between the two germline ends. This CDR3 has 15 residues. The germline V gene encodes CDR1 MDHEN and CDR2 SYDVKM. The CDR3 DNA sequence: TGTGCCAGCAGTTCCTCGGGAGGGGCCGGTCAGCCCCAGCATTTT. Its translation is CASSSSGGAGQPQHF.

The gene calls are TRBV30 and TRBJ2-7, with D possibly matching TRBD1 (5 bases). The germline CDR1 and CDR2 sequences are GTSNPN and SVGIG (reference sequence). With 6 bases removed from V and 2 bases from J, the gap between germline ends came to 14 bases. This CDR3 comprises 13 residues. The chain's CDR3 is CACHGAATYEQYF. Written as DNA, the CDR3 is TGTGCCTGCCATGGGGCTGCCACCTACGAGCAGTACTTC.

This clonotype came up many times. The chain joins TRBV30 to TRBJ2-3, with a weak D call TRBD1 (5 bases). The CDR3 has 14 residues. Trimming left V 4 bases short and J 4 bases short, with 15 bases between. The V gene's germline CDR1 is GTSNPN and CDR2 SVGIG (reference sequence). Written as DNA, the CDR3 is TGTGCCTGGACCGCAGGGCTAGGCGCAGATACGCAGTATTTT. It translates to CAWTAGLGADTQYF. The complete variable domain, with remaining parts taken from reference TRBV30 and TRBJ2-3, reads SQTIHQWPATLVQPVGSPLSLECTVEGTSNPNLYWYRQAAGRGLQLLFYSVGIGQISSEVPQNLSASRPQDRQFILSSKKLLLSDSGFYLCAWTAGLGADTQYFGPGTRLTVL.

This chain joins TRBV29-1 and TRBJ2-1; D possibly matches TRBD1 or TRBD2 (7 bases each). V was clipped by 4 bases and J by 5 bases, with 15 bases between them. The CDR3 sequence is 14 residues long. Germline-derived CDR1 and CDR2 are SQVTM and ANQGSEA. CDR3 sequence (DNA): TGCAGCGTTGTCAGGGGGGGATTAAACAATGAGCAGTTCTTC. Protein: CSVVRGGLNNEQFF.

Ten or more counts support this clonotype. This rearrangement joins TRBV12-3 or TRBV12-4 to TRBJ2-7; 11 nucleotides line up with TRBD2. The ends lost 6 bases at V and 6 bases at J; junction bases unmatched: 7. CDR3 length: 14 amino acids. The CDR3 coding sequence is TGTGCCAGCAGCATAGCGGGAGGGCCTTCCGAGCAGTACTTC. Translated: CASSIAGGPSEQYF.

V is TRBV3-1 and J is TRBJ2-7; TRBD2 aligns across 7 bases. The CDR3 runs 17 residues. The V segment lost 1 base and the J segment 3 bases; nucleotides outside the gene matches: 12. The germline gives CDR1 LGHDT, CDR2 YNNKEL (reference sequence). The CDR3 DNA sequence: TGTGCCAGCAGCCAAGGGTCAGGGAGGGTCTCCGACTACGAGCAGTACTTC. Translation: CASSQGSGRVSDYEQYF.

Remarks on this clonotype: This could be a read error, since a much larger clone is one nucleotide away. The chain recombines TRBV9 with TRBJ1-6, with D tentatively TRBD1 (6 bases). This CDR3 region has 17 residues. The V gene's germline CDR1 is SGDLS and CDR2 YYNGEE. The CDR3 loop is CAGSASAGQGYNSPLHF. DNA for the CDR3: TGTGCCGGCAGCGCGAGTGCAGGCCAGGGGTATAATTCACCCCTCCACTTT.

This clonotype showed up many times. This chain uses TRBV24-1 with TRBJ2-1; 10 nucleotides match TRBD2. Trimming took 3 bases from V and 3 from J; bases not matched to a gene: 4. Germline CDR1 reads KGHDR; CDR2 reads SFDVKD. The length of the CDR3 is 16 residues. The CDR3, as DNA: TGTGCCACCAGTGATCGCCTAGCGGGAGTCTACAATGAGCAGTTCTTC. Translating gives CATSDRLAGVYNEQFF.

For this clonotype: It may be a read error: a sequence one base away is much more abundant. The rearrangement joins TRBV5-1 to TRBJ2-1; 9 bases are shared with TRBD2. Unmatched junction bases numbered 17, after V lost 7 bases and J lost 12 bases. Germline CDR1 is SGHRS and CDR2 is YFSETQ. There are 15 residues in the CDR3. The CDR3 sequence is CASSAPGLAMGGQFF. The DNA for the CDR3 is TGCGCCAGCTCCGCCCCGGGACTAGCAATGGGTGGGCAGTTCTTC.

This clonotype was seen many times. J is TRBJ2-3 and V is TRBV19; 8 bases agree with TRBD2. Per the germline V gene, CDR1 is LNHDA and CDR2 is SQIVND (reference sequence). With 3 bases clipped from V and 0 bases from J, the junction kept 8 bases outside the gene matches. The CDR3 is 17 amino acids. CDR3 DNA: TGTGCCAGTAGTATTGCCCTAGCGGGCGGAAGCACAGATACGCAGTATTTT. It is translated as CASSIALAGGSTDTQYF.

There are many counts of this clonotype. This rearrangement joins TRBV11-2 to TRBJ1-2; D gene uncertain. Per germline, CDR1 SGHAT and CDR2 FQNNGV. V was shortened by 4 bases and J by 6 bases, with 6 bases between the two germline ends. CDR3 size: 11 residues. CDR3 sequence (DNA): TGTGCCAGCAGCTCCGTTCATGGCTACACCTTC. This sequence encodes CASSSVHGYTF.

This clonotype occurred a few times. The genes are TRBV5-8 and TRBJ2-6; D gene unclear. The CDR3 runs 15 residues. Per germline, CDR1 SGHTS and CDR2 YDEGEE. V was cut by 5 bases and J by 4 bases, with 13 bases left in between. The CDR3 coding sequence is TGTGCCAGCAGTTCTATTCTTGGAGGGGCCAACGTCCTGACTTTC. It encodes CASSSILGGANVLTF.

This clonotype was counted a single time. The chain uses TRBV3-1 and TRBJ2-7; 11 bases agree with TRBD2. Unmatched junction bases numbered 5, after V lost 4 bases and J lost 0 bases. The germline gives CDR1 LGHDT, CDR2 YNNKEL (reference sequence). The CDR3 extends over 16 amino acids. CDR3 in amino acids: CASSLHSGGGSYEQYF. The CDR3 region has the DNA TGTGCCAGCAGCCTCCATAGCGGGGGGGGCTCCTACGAGCAGTACTTC.

The chain uses TRBV10-3 and TRBJ2-3; 9 nucleotides match TRBD2. CDR3 length: 15 residues. Trimming cost V 6 bases and J 4 bases; bases outside gene matches: 8. Germline CDR1 reads ENHRY; CDR2 reads SYGVKD. The CDR3 nucleotides read TGTGCCATCAGGAAGGCTAGCGGGGTTCCAGATACGCAGTATTTT. Translation: CAIRKASGVPDTQYF.

In its sample, this clonotype was seen many times. V usage is TRBV7-2 and J usage is TRBJ2-3; D is uncertain. V was clipped by 0 bases and J by 4 bases, with 5 bases between them. Germline V gives CDR1 SGHTA, CDR2 FQGNSA. The CDR3 is 13 residues long. The CDR3 is CASSLASSDTQYF. The DNA for the CDR3 is TGTGCCAGCAGCTTAGCGTCTTCAGATACGCAGTATTTT.

This clonotype showed up just a few times. A much larger clone differs from this one at a single base, so this may be a read error. The chain couples TRBV12-3 or TRBV12-4 to TRBJ1-2; the match to TRBD1 covers 7 bases. V was clipped by 2 bases and J by 0 bases; unmatched bases: 3. This CDR3 spans 15 amino acids. In nucleotides, the CDR3 is TGTGCCAGCAGTTTAACAGGGGAAGCTAACTATGGCTACACCTTC. Translating it yields CASSLTGEANYGYTF.

CDR3 amino acids: CAWSRQGTYEQYF. The CDR3 DNA follows: TGTGCCTGGAGTCGACAGGGAACCTACGAGCAGTACTTC. The rearrangement links TRBV30 to TRBJ2-7; 7 nucleotides align to TRBD1. Germline CDR1 and CDR2: GTSNPN and SVGIG (reference sequence). The ends lost 2 bases at V and 2 bases at J; junction bases unmatched: 3. The CDR3 has 13 residues.

This clonotype came up many times. The J gene is TRBJ2-7, the V gene TRBV2; D remains ambiguous. Germline assignment: CDR1 SNHLY and CDR2 FYNNEI. CDR3 length: 14 amino acids. Trimming shortened V by 5 bases and J by 0 bases, and 11 bases separated the two germline ends. The CDR3: CASSPVMSSYEQYF. The CDR3 coding sequence is TGTGCCAGCAGTCCCGTCATGAGCTCCTACGAGCAGTACTTC. Supplemented by reference TRBV2 and TRBJ2-7, the full variable domain reads EPEVTQTPSHQVTQMGQEVILRCVPISNHLYFYWYRQILGQKVEFLVSFYNNEISEKSEIFDDQFSVERPDGSNFTLKIRSTKLEDSAMYFCASSPVMSSYEQYFGPGTRLTVT.

For the CDR3, the DNA is TGTGCCAGCAGCCACTTCCCGGGACAGGGGGCCGGGGAGCTGTTTTTT. Amino acid sequence: CASSHFPGQGAGELFF. The V gene is TRBV5-4, the J gene TRBJ2-2; 11 bases align to TRBD1. With V trimmed by 4 bases and J by 6 bases, 8 bases remained unmatched. The CDR3 has 16 residues. In germline, CDR1 is SGHNT, CDR2 YYREEE (reference sequence).

As for this clonotype: A much more abundant neighbour one base away suggests this may be a read error. The chain has TRBV18 and TRBJ2-7, with D unresolved. The germline gives CDR1 KGHSH, CDR2 LQKENI. The V gene lost 0 bases and the J gene lost 0 bases, with 9 bases spanning the gap. The CDR3 totals 15 residues. The CDR3 loop reads CASSPPGILSYEQYF. For the CDR3, the DNA is TGTGCCAGCTCACCACCGGGGATCCTCTCCTACGAGCAGTACTTC.

This clonotype showed up many times. The rearrangement uses TRBV27 and TRBJ2-3; 9 positions match TRBD2. The CDR3 extends over 17 amino acids. The ends lost 4 bases at V and 0 bases at J; junction bases unmatched: 8. From germline, CDR1 is MNHEY and CDR2 SMNVEV (reference sequence). The CDR3 region is CASSCKRGVLSTDTQYF. The CDR3 region has the DNA TGTGCCAGCAGTTGTAAGCGGGGGGTCCTTAGCACAGATACGCAGTATTTT.

As for this clonotype: A much bigger clone sits one base away, suggesting this may be a read error. This chain connects TRBV19 to TRBJ2-7; 8 bases line up with TRBD2. The V gene end was trimmed by 1 base and the J gene end by 2 bases; junction bases not matched to a gene: 7. CDR1 and CDR2 from the germline V gene are LNHDA and SQIVND (reference sequence). The CDR3 length is 16 residues. The DNA for the CDR3 is TGTGCCAGTAGTATAGGGAACGGGGGGGCGGCCTACGAGCAGTACTTC. The encoded protein is CASSIGNGGAAYEQYF.

This clonotype was seen many times. This CDR3 is CASSLDRGGEQYF. In nucleotides, the CDR3 is TGTGCCAGCAGCCTGGACAGGGGTGGAGAGCAGTACTTC. This chain uses TRBV28 with TRBJ2-7; TRBD1 matches at 9 bases. With V trimmed by 6 bases and J by 7 bases, 7 bases remained unmatched. This CDR3 region has 13 residues. Germline V gives CDR1 MDHEN, CDR2 SYDVKM. Using reference TRBV28 and TRBJ2-7 for the parts outside the CDR3, the full variable domain is DVKVTQSSRYLVKRTGEKVFLECVQDMDHENMFWYRQDPGLGLRLIYFSYDVKMKEKGDIPEGYSVSREKKERFSLILESASTNQTSMYLCASSLDRGGEQYFGPGTRLTVT.

This clonotype was seen repeatedly, ten times or more. The V call is TRBV5-8, the J call TRBJ2-1; TRBD2 aligns across 10 bases. V dropped 4 bases and J dropped 0; count of bases not matched to a gene: 7. Germline V gene sequence: CDR1 SGHTS, CDR2 YDEGEE. CDR3 size: 17 residues. The CDR3 bases are TGTGCCAGCAGCCGGCTAGCGGGAGCCAGCTCCTACAATGAGCAGTTCTTC. It encodes CASSRLAGASSYNEQFF.

This clonotype was seen at least ten times. The chain uses TRBV10-3 and TRBJ2-7, with 8 bases fitting TRBD1. This CDR3 has 14 amino acids. From germline, CDR1 is ENHRY and CDR2 SYGVKD. V was clipped by 7 bases and J by 0 bases; unmatched bases: 5. The CDR3 region is CAIKDRESSYEQYF. For the CDR3, the DNA is TGTGCCATCAAGGACAGGGAGAGCTCCTACGAGCAGTACTTC.

The chain couples TRBV20-1 to TRBJ1-4; D is unresolved. Germline V gene lookup returns CDR1 DFQATT and CDR2 SNEGSKA (reference sequence). V lost 3 bases and J lost 4, with 6 bases in between. The CDR3 has 12 amino acids. CDR3 sequence: CSARSSNEKLFF. Here the CDR3 DNA reads TGCAGTGCTAGGAGCAGTAATGAAAAACTGTTTTTT.

This clonotype was seen at least ten times. The gene calls are TRBV11-3 and TRBJ2-5, with D perhaps TRBD1 (7 bases). This CDR3 comprises 14 residues. V was clipped by 5 bases and J by 5 bases, with 15 bases between them. Germline assignment: CDR1 SGHNT and CDR2 YENEEA. This chain's CDR3 is CASSPPTGRETQYF. CDR3 nucleotide sequence: TGTGCCAGCAGCCCTCCGACAGGGAGGGAGACCCAGTACTTC.